Below, 11 T cell receptor beta chains from the same sample are listed, as sequenced in a study of T-cell reconstitution after alpha-beta-depleted transplantation in children. Preparing the TCRbeta library involved the use of unique molecular identifiers. TCRdb re-called the PCR reads through MiXCR, storing one row per CDR3 protein. The repertoire includes about 260,000 distinct CDR3 sequences, roughly 11% of them detected once, and 20% to 25% sits in the top ten. Sequenced material: peripheral blood, taken 180 days after TCRalphabeta/CD19-depleted stem cell transplant. These receptors all stem from a male patient aged 2 to 10 who had a stem cell transplant for chronic granulomatous disease, so the T cells may come from the graft donor.

This clonotype was seen repeatedly, ten times or more. The chain recombines TRBV6-1 with TRBJ2-3; possibly TRBD2 for D (5 bases). The germline CDR1 and CDR2 sequences are MNHNS and SASEGT. There are 16 residues in the CDR3. V was pared by 2 bases and J by 0 bases, with 12 bases between. CDR3: CASSEMGGSSTDTQYF. CDR3 nucleotide sequence: TGTGCCAGCAGTGAAATGGGCGGGTCCAGCACAGATACGCAGTATTTT.

This clonotype was counted many times. V is TRBV12-3 or TRBV12-4 and J is TRBJ2-7; 7 bases align to TRBD1. The CDR3 totals 14 residues. J was trimmed by 2 bases and V by 4 bases; bases with no gene match: 5. In DNA form, the CDR3 reads TGTGCCAGCAGTTGGACAGGCAACCCCTACGAGCAGTACTTC. This translates into CASSWTGNPYEQYF.

This clonotype showed up many times. The chain couples TRBV13 to TRBJ1-2; 7 nucleotides match TRBD1. CDR3 length: 14 residues. With 5 bases clipped from V and 2 bases from J, the junction kept 5 bases outside the gene matches. Germline values: CDR1 PRHDT, CDR2 FYEKMQ (reference sequence). CDR3 coding DNA: TGTGCCAGCAGCCTACAGGGGCCCAACTATGGCTACACCTTC. Translating gives CASSLQGPNYGYTF.

This clonotype was observed at least ten times. The chain has TRBV4-2 and TRBJ1-2; 8 bases are shared with TRBD1. Germline-derived CDR1 and CDR2 are LGHNA and YNFKEQ. The CDR3 sequence is 15 residues long. Trimming at V came to 0 bases and at J to 4 bases, leaving 4 bases not matched to a gene. The CDR3: CASSQDTQGAYGYTF. In nucleotides, the CDR3 is TGTGCCAGCAGCCAAGATACCCAGGGGGCCTATGGCTACACCTTC.

In this sample, this clonotype turned up many times. This chain uses TRBV20-1 with TRBJ1-1; a weak D match, TRBD1 (6 bases). With 4 bases removed from V and 7 bases from J, the gap between germline ends came to 16 bases. Germline-derived CDR1 and CDR2 are DFQATT and SNEGSKA (reference sequence). This CDR3 is built from 13 residues. The CDR3 reads CSATSIQGYEAFF. CDR3 bases: TGCAGTGCTACCAGCATTCAGGGGTATGAAGCTTTCTTT.

This clonotype was found once. The rearrangement links TRBV29-1 to TRBJ2-7, with D perhaps TRBD1 (6 bases). CDR1 and CDR2 from the germline V gene are SQVTM and ANQGSEA. The CDR3 length is 12 residues. CDR3 protein: CRVGTSSYEQYF. The CDR3 DNA is TGCAGAGTGGGGACAAGTTCCTACGAGCAGTACTTC.

This clonotype came up many times. Here the CDR3 DNA reads TGCGCCAGCAGCCAAGATTTGGGCCCCATACTGTTTTTT. The encoded protein is CASSQDLGPILFF. The chain uses TRBV4-3 and TRBJ2-2; D is unclear. This CDR3 is 13 amino acids long. Trimming removed 0 bases from V and 14 bases from J, with 13 bases in between. Germline lookup yields CDR1 LGHNA and CDR2 YSLEER.

There are many counts of this clonotype. The V gene is TRBV12-3 or TRBV12-4, the J gene TRBJ2-5; no firm D call. V shed 3 bases and J shed 1 base, with 6 bases lying between them. There are 13 residues in the CDR3. As DNA, the CDR3 is TGTGCCAGCAGTTTCTATGTCCAAGAGACCCAGTACTTC. Translation: CASSFYVQETQYF.

There are many counts of this clonotype. The chain has TRBV15 and TRBJ2-1; no reliable D call. CDR1 LNHNV and CDR2 YYDKDF come from the germline V gene (reference sequence). The CDR3 is made up of 14 amino acids. Trimming left V 8 bases short and J 2 bases short, with 13 bases between. Written as DNA, the CDR3 is TGTGCCACCCAAGCGAGGAACGCCTACAATGAGCAGTTCTTC. It specifies CATQARNAYNEQFF.

This clonotype turned up a few times. This sequence joins TRBV9 and TRBJ2-2, with D hard to call. The germline V gene encodes CDR1 SGDLS and CDR2 YYNGEE. V was cut by 0 bases and J by 7 bases, with 4 bases left in between. The CDR3 is 12 amino acids. The CDR3 protein is CASSVVDGELFF. The CDR3 DNA sequence: TGTGCCAGCAGCGTAGTCGACGGGGAGCTGTTTTTT.

On this clonotype: A read error may explain this, as a much larger clone is one base away. This sequence joins TRBV15 and TRBJ2-5; D is possibly TRBD1 or TRBD2 (5 bases each). CDR1 LNHNV and CDR2 YYDKDF come from the germline V gene (reference sequence). The CDR3 has 16 amino acids. CDR3 coding DNA: TGTGCCACCAGCAGACGACAGCAGCGGAGACAAGACACCCAGTACTTC. This encodes CATSRRQQRRQDTQYF.